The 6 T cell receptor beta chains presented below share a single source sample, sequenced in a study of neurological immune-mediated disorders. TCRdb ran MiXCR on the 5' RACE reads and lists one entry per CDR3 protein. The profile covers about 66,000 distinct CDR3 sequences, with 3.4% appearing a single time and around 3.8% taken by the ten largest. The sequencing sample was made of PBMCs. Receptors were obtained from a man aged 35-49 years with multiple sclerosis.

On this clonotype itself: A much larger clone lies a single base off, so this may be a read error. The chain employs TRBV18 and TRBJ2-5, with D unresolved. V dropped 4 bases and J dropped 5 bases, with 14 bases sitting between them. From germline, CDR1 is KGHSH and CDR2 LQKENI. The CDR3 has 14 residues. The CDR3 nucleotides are TGTGCCAGCTCACAACCCCCAAGAGTGGAGACCCAGTACTTC. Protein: CASSQPPRVETQYF.

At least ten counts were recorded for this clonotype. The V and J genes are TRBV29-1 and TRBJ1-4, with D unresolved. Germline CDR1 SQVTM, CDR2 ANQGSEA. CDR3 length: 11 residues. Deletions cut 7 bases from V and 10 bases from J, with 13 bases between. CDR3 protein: CSGHRSGKLFF. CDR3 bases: TGCAGCGGACACCGCAGCGGAAAACTGTTTTTT.

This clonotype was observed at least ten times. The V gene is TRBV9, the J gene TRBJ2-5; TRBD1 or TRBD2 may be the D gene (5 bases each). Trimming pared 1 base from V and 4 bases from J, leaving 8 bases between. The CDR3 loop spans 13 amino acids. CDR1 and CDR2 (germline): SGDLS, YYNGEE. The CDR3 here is CASSVFGGETQYF. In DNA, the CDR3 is TGTGCCAGCAGCGTATTTGGGGGAGAGACCCAGTACTTC.

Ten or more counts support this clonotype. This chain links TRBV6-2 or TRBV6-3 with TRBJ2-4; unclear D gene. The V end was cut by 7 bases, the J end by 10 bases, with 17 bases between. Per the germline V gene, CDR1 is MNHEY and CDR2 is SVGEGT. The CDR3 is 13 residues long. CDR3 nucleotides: TGTGCCAGCAAACCTGGGGTGTCCTATATTCAGTACTTC. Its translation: CASKPGVSYIQYF.

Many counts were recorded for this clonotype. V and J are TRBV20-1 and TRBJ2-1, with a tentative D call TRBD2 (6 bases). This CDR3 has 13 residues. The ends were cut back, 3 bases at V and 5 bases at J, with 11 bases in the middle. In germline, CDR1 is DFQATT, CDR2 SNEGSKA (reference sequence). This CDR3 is CSASGGGNNEQFF. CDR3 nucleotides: TGCAGTGCTAGCGGGGGTGGGAACAATGAGCAGTTCTTC.

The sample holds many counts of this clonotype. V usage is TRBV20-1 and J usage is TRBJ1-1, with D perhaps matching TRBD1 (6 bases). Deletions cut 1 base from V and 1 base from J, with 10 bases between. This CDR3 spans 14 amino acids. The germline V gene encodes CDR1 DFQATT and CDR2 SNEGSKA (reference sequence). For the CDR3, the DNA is TGCAGTGCTAGAGGGGGGGCCTCGAACACTGAAGCTTTCTTT. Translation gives CSARGGASNTEAFF.